The 16 T cell receptor beta chains presented below share a single source sample, sequenced in a study of cytomegalovirus exposure and HLA in healthy donors. Both 60 Vbeta primers and 13 Jbeta primers went into the PCR. The assay was immunoSEQ multiplex PCR, and TCRdb's table has in-frame clones only and misses some. The data hold some 270,000 clones, with nearly 95% observed a single time. Sequences were obtained from PBMCs. These receptors were obtained from a girl aged 2 to 9 in good health and CMV-seronegative.

This clone was recorded only once. The germline gene is not matched at one end of the junction; a read error may be the cause. The chain joins TRBV5-6 to TRBJ1-2, with TRBD1 identical over 9 bases. Germline assignment: CDR1 SGHDT and CDR2 YYEEEE. The CDR3 has 13 amino acids. The CDR3 sequence: CASSLDRGNGYTF. CDR3 DNA: TGTGCCAGCAGTTTGGACAGGGGAAATGGCTACACCTTC.

The chain combines TRBV10-3 with TRBJ2-7; possible D gene TRBD2, 7 bases. Germline V CDR1 and CDR2: ENHRY, SYGVKD. CDR3 length equals 14 residues. V shed 4 bases and J shed 9 bases, with 19 bases lying between them. CDR3 sequence (DNA): TGTGCCATCAGTGTCTGGGGGGGCAGGGAGGGGCAGTACTTC. It encodes CAISVWGGREGQYF.

The chain joins TRBV29-1 to TRBJ1-1; D perhaps matches TRBD1 (5 bases). Germline assignment: CDR1 SQVTM and CDR2 ANQGSEA. V gave up 4 bases and J gave up 4 bases, with 10 bases separating them. The CDR3 has 12 residues. CDR3 bases: TGCAGCGTTGTGGGGGAGGCCACTGAAGCTTTCTTT. It codes for CSVVGEATEAFF. Variable domain in full (rest from reference TRBV29-1 and TRBJ1-1): SAVISQKPSRDICQRGTSLTIQCQVDSQVTMMFWYRQQPGQSLTLIATANQGSEATYESGFVIDKFPISRPNLTFSTLTVSNMSPEDSSIYLCSVVGEATEAFFGQGTRLTVV.

The gene calls are TRBV30 and TRBJ1-4; tentative D call: TRBD1 (6 bases). The CDR3 is 15 amino acids. In germline, CDR1 is GTSNPN, CDR2 SVGIG (reference sequence). V was pared by 4 bases and J by 4 bases, with 16 bases between. The CDR3 loop is CAWILGRQDNEKLFF. CDR3 sequence (DNA): TGTGCCTGGATTCTAGGGCGACAGGATAATGAAAAACTGTTTTTT.

The rearrangement links TRBV30 to TRBJ2-5; TRBD1 aligns across 8 bases. CDR1 and CDR2 from the germline V gene are GTSNPN and SVGIG (reference sequence). The CDR3 runs to 14 residues. V shed 5 bases and J 0 bases; nucleotides not matched to a gene: 5. The CDR3 loop reads CAWSRTGYQETQYF. The CDR3 region has the DNA TGTGCCTGGTCCAGGACAGGGTACCAAGAGACCCAGTACTTC.

The rearrangement links TRBV6-6 to TRBJ2-7; TRBD2 might be the D (6 bases). V lost 5 bases to trimming and J lost 3 bases, with 14 bases between them. The V gene's germline CDR1 is MNHNY and CDR2 SVGAGI (reference sequence). The CDR3 is 14 residues long. CDR3 amino acids: CASSPTTGSYEQYF. The DNA of the CDR3 is TGTGCCAGCAGTCCCACTACCGGGAGCTACGAGCAGTACTTC.

The genes are TRBV27 and TRBJ1-1, with 8 bases matching TRBD1. This CDR3 is built from 14 residues. Germline CDR1 and CDR2: MNHEY and SMNVEV (reference sequence). V trimming: 6 bases; J trimming: 1 base; junction bases outside the gene matches: 4. Here the CDR3 DNA reads TGTGCCAGCAGGCCCAGGGGGCAGAACACTGAAGCTTTCTTT. It encodes CASRPRGQNTEAFF.

The J gene is TRBJ1-2, the V gene TRBV19; D gene ambiguous. The CDR3 has 14 residues. The germline V gene encodes CDR1 LNHDA and CDR2 SQIVND (reference sequence). The V end lost 6 bases, the J end lost 3 bases, and 14 bases lay between the germline ends. CDR3 residues: CASRSRGGDYGYTF. The CDR3 nucleotides are TGTGCCAGTAGATCCCGCGGAGGCGACTATGGCTACACCTTC.

Comment on this clone: Compared with germline, one end of the junction differs, possibly owing to a read error. The chain recombines TRBV29-1 with TRBJ1-1, with TRBD1 as a possible D gene (6 bases). Germline CDR1 and CDR2: SQVTM and ANQGSEA. This CDR3 contains 14 residues. The CDR3 coding sequence is TGCAGCGTTGATCCCAGGGGTCAGAACACTGAAGTTTTCTTT. This gives the protein CSVDPRGQNTEVFF.

The gene calls are TRBV19 and TRBJ2-5; TRBD2 aligns across 8 bases. CDR1 is LNHDA and CDR2 is SQIVND in the germline V gene (reference sequence). Unmatched junction bases numbered 8, after V lost 3 bases and J lost 5 bases. The CDR3 contains 15 residues. This CDR3 is CASSIPGGLGETQYF. The DNA for the CDR3 is TGTGCCAGTAGTATCCCTGGGGGACTAGGGGAGACCCAGTACTTC. The full variable domain, in which reference TRBV19 and TRBJ2-5 provide the parts outside the CDR3, is DGGITQSPKYLFRKEGQNVTLSCEQNLNHDAMYWYRQDPGQGLRLIYYSQIVNDFQKGDIAEGYSVSREKKESFPLTVTSAQKNPTAFYLCASSIPGGLGETQYFGPGTRLLVL.

With respect to this clone: At one boundary the junction diverges from the germline segment, which might be a read error. This chain links TRBV6-1 with TRBJ2-1; 15 nucleotides line up with TRBD2. Germline V gene lookup returns CDR1 MNHNS and CDR2 SASEGT. The CDR3 has 16 residues. CDR3 sequence: CASSEGLAGGPDEQFF. In nucleotides, the CDR3 is TGTGCCAGCAGCGAAGGACTAGCGGGGGGGCCGGATGAGCAGTTCTTC.

The chain links TRBV7-9 to TRBJ2-7; the match to TRBD1 covers 9 bases. Germline CDR1 and CDR2: SEHNR and FQNEAQ (reference sequence). V was clipped by 5 bases and J by 2 bases; unmatched bases: 13. The CDR3 consists of 17 residues. Here the CDR3 DNA reads TGTGCCAGCAGCCTAGGCCCCCGGGACAGGGCCCCCTACGAGCAGTACTTC. Translating gives CASSLGPRDRAPYEQYF.

The V and J genes are TRBV18 and TRBJ1-1, with D possibly being TRBD1 (5 bases). CDR3 size: 14 residues. From germline, CDR1 is KGHSH and CDR2 LQKENI. Deletions cut 3 bases from V and 2 bases from J, with 10 bases between. This chain's CDR3 is CASSPPGSNTEAFF. The CDR3 region has the DNA TGTGCCAGCTCACCCCCAGGGTCTAACACTGAAGCTTTCTTT.

The DNA of the CDR3 is TGTGCCAGCACCCAGATGGGAGGGCAAGAGACCCAGTACTTC. Its translation: CASTQMGGQETQYF. The chain combines TRBV7-9 with TRBJ2-5, with TRBD2 identical over 7 bases. After removal of 7 bases from V and 2 bases from J, the junction contained 7 bases not matched to a gene. The CDR3 loop spans 14 amino acids. In germline, CDR1 is SEHNR, CDR2 FQNEAQ (reference sequence).

The chain couples TRBV10-3 to TRBJ2-3, with D possibly matching TRBD1 (5 bases). CDR1 ENHRY and CDR2 SYGVKD come from the germline V gene. This CDR3 comprises 16 residues. With 4 bases removed from V and 0 bases from J, the gap between germline ends came to 14 bases. CDR3 DNA: TGTGCCATCAGTGTTCACAGGTCCGAAAGCACAGATACGCAGTATTTT. Translation: CAISVHRSESTDTQYF.

The chain joins TRBV18 to TRBJ2-6, with D possibly TRBD1 on 6 matching bases. The ends were cut back, 0 bases at V and 4 bases at J, with 19 bases in the middle. Germline V gene data show CDR1 as KGHSH and CDR2 as LQKENI. This CDR3 region has 19 residues. The CDR3 loop is CASSPPVLHQGTGANVLTF. Written as DNA, the CDR3 is TGTGCCAGCTCACCACCGGTCTTACACCAGGGGACCGGGGCCAACGTCCTGACTTTC.